This is a list of T cell receptor beta chains from one sample in a study of neurological immune-mediated disorders. One entry per CDR3 protein results from TCRdb running MiXCR on the 5' RACE reads. The sample contains about 88,000 distinct CDR3 sequences, 3% to 4.5% of which appear only once. Sequences were obtained from PBMCs. The receptors here all came from a woman aged 18-29 years with multiple sclerosis. Both conserved end residues are part of each CDR3. Fields, in order: J gene, clone size, D gene, V gene, CDR3 protein, CDR3 DNA. The D gene is left open where the match is weak. Each size is once, few or many counts, or a class when the clone is expanded.

TRBJ2-4	many	TRBD1	TRBV5-1	CASSVETGTKNIQYF	TGCGCCAGCAGCGTCGAGACAGGGACCAAAAACATTCAGTACTTC
TRBJ2-7	many	TRBD1	TRBV20-1	CSARAVGQISYEQYF	TGCAGTGCTAGAGCCGTGGGACAGATCTCCTACGAGCAGTACTTC
TRBJ1-1	few	TRBD1	TRBV7-9	CASSVRPGQGPTEAFF	TGTGCCAGCAGCGTACGACCGGGACAGGGTCCCACTGAAGCTTTCTTT
TRBJ1-2	many	TRBD1	TRBV12-3/TRBV12-4	CASSPGQGGGYTF	TGTGCCAGCAGCCCGGGACAGGGTGGCGGCTACACCTTC
TRBJ2-3	many	.	TRBV28	CASSLVGGATDTQYF	TGTGCCAGCAGTTTAGTAGGCGGGGCCACAGATACGCAGTATTTT
TRBJ2-1	few	TRBD2	TRBV4-3	CASSQDEAGEEGNEQFF	TGCGCCAGCAGCCAAGATGAGGCGGGAGAAGAGGGGAATGAGCAGTTCTTC
TRBJ1-2	many	TRBD1	TRBV29-1	CSVERDSHYGYTF	TGCAGCGTCGAACGGGACAGCCACTATGGCTACACCTTC
TRBJ2-1	many	TRBD1	TRBV7-8	CASSLDRDRSYNEQFF	TGTGCCAGCAGCTTAGACCGGGACAGGTCCTACAATGAGCAGTTCTTC
TRBJ2-7	many	.	TRBV15	CATSRDWGTNEQYF	TGTGCCACCAGCAGAGATTGGGGCACAAACGAGCAGTACTTC
TRBJ2-7	many	TRBD1	TRBV6-6	CASSKQGASTYEQYF	TGTGCCAGCAGTAAACAGGGGGCCTCAACCTACGAGCAGTACTTC
TRBJ2-7	many	.	TRBV5-1	CASKFEGGDEQYF	TGCGCCAGCAAATTTGAGGGTGGGGACGAGCAGTACTTC
TRBJ1-5	many	.	TRBV7-6	CASSLYEGGEGQPQHF	TGTGCCAGCAGCTTATATGAGGGGGGAGAGGGTCAGCCCCAGCATTTT
TRBJ2-1	many	.	TRBV12-3/TRBV12-4	CASTPGIVYEQFF	TGTGCCAGCACCCCGGGAATTGTCTATGAGCAGTTCTTC
TRBJ2-7	many	TRBD2	TRBV5-1	CASSLAGGSNYEQYF	TGCGCCAGCAGCTTGGCCGGGGGGTCAAACTACGAGCAGTACTTC
TRBJ2-1	few	.	TRBV20-1	CSDSEEYYNEQFF	TGCAGTGACTCGGAGGAATACTACAATGAGCAGTTCTTC
TRBJ2-1	many	.	TRBV5-1	CASRGVTRYNEQFF	TGCGCCAGCAGGGGGGTGACCCGATACAATGAGCAGTTCTTC
TRBJ2-3	many	TRBD1	TRBV20-1	CSARTGGEGTDTQYF	TGCAGTGCTAGGACAGGGGGTGAAGGGACAGATACGCAGTATTTT
TRBJ2-7	few	TRBD2	TRBV20-1	CSASTGGSIYEQYF	TGCAGTGCCTCCACCGGCGGGAGCATCTACGAGCAGTACTTC
TRBJ2-4	many	.	TRBV5-6	CASSHDPGTAKNIQYF	TGTGCCAGCAGTCACGATCCCGGGACAGCCAAAAACATTCAGTACTTC
TRBJ2-5	many	.	TRBV5-1	CASSPEPGRGQETQYF	TGCGCCAGCAGTCCGGAGCCGGGAAGGGGCCAAGAGACCCAGTACTTC
TRBJ2-1	many	.	TRBV7-2	CASSLDGRRVGQFF	TGTGCCAGCAGCTTAGACGGACGGCGGGTGGGGCAGTTCTTC
TRBJ2-3	many	TRBD2	TRBV9	CASSPRWGTSGYTQYF	TGTGCCAGCAGCCCTCGCTGGGGGACTAGCGGGTATACGCAGTATTTT
TRBJ2-3	many	TRBD2	TRBV7-2	CASSYGLAGGSDTQYF	TGTGCCAGCAGCTATGGACTAGCGGGAGGCTCAGATACGCAGTATTTT
TRBJ1-5	many	.	TRBV20-1	CSASKQGVGPQHF	TGCAGTGCTAGTAAACAGGGAGTAGGGCCCCAGCATTTT